These T cell receptor beta chains were read from a single sample in a study of CD8+ T cells in alopecia areata. Produced via immunoSEQ multiplex PCR; TCRdb's table is partial and in-frame only. This table has about 200,000 clones, about 60% appearing once. The sequencing here drew on CD4+ T cells sorted from blood, taken at week 4, from a patient treated with tofacitinib. These TCRs come from a human donor with alopecia areata. Both conserved end residues are part of each CDR3. D genes are given only for firm matches. Size tells how often a clone was seen (once, few, many) or the class of an expanded clone, and some rows leave it out.

TRBV30,once,NA,TRBJ2-7,CAWSVGRPASYEQYF,TGTGCCTGGAGTGTAGGTCGGCCAGCATCCTACGAGCAGTACTTC
TRBV30,NA,TRBD1,TRBJ1-4,CAWSVPGTGYREKLFF,TGTGCCTGGAGTGTACCCGGGACAGGGTATCGCGAAAAACTGTTTTTT
TRBV29-1,NA,TRBD1,TRBJ1-2,CSVADREDYGYTF,TGCAGCGTGGCGGACAGGGAGGACTATGGCTACACCTTC
TRBV28,NA,TRBD1,TRBJ2-2,CASTLPSGGNTGELFF,TGTGCCAGCACCCTTCCCTCAGGGGGCAACACCGGGGAGCTGTTTTTT
TRBV15,NA,NA,TRBJ2-7,CATSSLGQGRYEQYF,TGTGCCACCAGCAGTCTGGGCCAGGGCCGCTACGAGCAGTACTTC
TRBV28,NA,NA,TRBJ2-3,CASSLVGDFSTDTQYF,TGTGCCAGCAGTTTGGTAGGGGACTTCAGCACAGATACGCAGTATTTT
TRBV27,NA,TRBD2,TRBJ2-1,CASSLIGLAGNNEQFF,TGTGCCAGCAGTCTAATCGGACTAGCAGGGAACAATGAGCAGTTCTTC
TRBV30,NA,NA,TRBJ2-7,CACLAQETYEQYF,TGTGCCTGCCTCGCGCAGGAGACTTACGAGCAGTACTTC
TRBV28,NA,NA,TRBJ2-7,CASRTVRGEQYF,TGTGCCAGCAGGACAGTTAGAGGCGAGCAGTACTTC
TRBV30,NA,TRBD2,TRBJ2-1,CAWRLAGGRYEQFF,TGTGCCTGGCGACTAGCGGGGGGCCGTTATGAGCAGTTCTTC
TRBV5-4,NA,NA,TRBJ2-5,CASSFRQLEETQYF,TGTGCCAGCAGCTTCCGACAGTTAGAAGAGACCCAGTACTTC
TRBV15,NA,NA,TRBJ2-1,CATSREGYNEQFF,TGTGCCACCAGCAGAGAGGGATACAATGAGCAGTTCTTC
TRBV15,NA,NA,TRBJ2-5,CATKVGLQETQYF,TGTGCCACCAAAGTTGGGCTTCAAGAGACCCAGTACTTC
TRBV5-6,once,NA,TRBJ2-7,CASSYVSSYEQYF,TGTGCCAGCAGCTATGTGAGTTCCTACGAGCAGTACTTC
TRBV7-9,NA,NA,TRBJ1-2,CASSEGSNGYGYTF,TGTGCCAGCAGCGAGGGGAGTAACGGCTATGGCTACACCTTC
TRBV7-2,NA,NA,TRBJ2-1,CASSFRGANEQFF,TGTGCCAGCAGCTTTAGGGGGGCCAATGAGCAGTTCTTC
TRBV7-9,NA,TRBD1,TRBJ1-6,CASSLSRDSGDGLHF,TGTGCCAGCAGCTTAAGCCGGGACAGTGGCGACGGCCTCCACTTT
TRBV15,once,NA,TRBJ1-1,CATSREGGGTEAFF,TGTGCCACCAGCCGCGAGGGAGGGGGAACTGAAGCTTTCTTT
TRBV5-6,few,NA,TRBJ2-4,CASSQSTGVENIQYF,TGTGCCAGCAGCCAATCCACGGGGGTCGAAAACATTCAGTACTTC
TRBV25-1,NA,NA,TRBJ2-1,CASRDNEQFF,TGTGCCAGCAGGGACAATGAGCAGTTCTTC
TRBV7-2,NA,TRBD1,TRBJ2-7,CASSSGQGVYEQYF,TGTGCCAGCAGCTCGGGACAGGGGGTCTACGAGCAGTACTTC
TRBV14,NA,TRBD1,TRBJ1-6,CASSRGPGQGEDYNSPLHF,TGTGCCAGCAGCCGTGGCCCGGGACAGGGGGAGGACTATAATTCACCCCTCCACTTT
TRBV5-1,NA,NA,TRBJ2-5,CASSLERTQETQYF,TGCGCCAGCAGCTTAGAACGGACCCAAGAGACCCAGTACTTC
TRBV5-6,NA,NA,TRBJ2-3,CASSFGGAPDTQYF,TGTGCCAGCAGCTTCGGAGGGGCCCCAGATACGCAGTATTTT
TRBV4-1,NA,NA,TRBJ2-5,CASSQGYEGEETQYF,TGCGCCAGCAGCCAAGGGTATGAAGGGGAAGAGACCCAGTACTTC
TRBV29-1,few,NA,TRBJ2-3,CSVRGDTQYF,TGCAGCGTTAGGGGAGATACGCAGTATTTT
TRBV30,NA,NA,TRBJ2-7,CAWRGTSNSYEQYF,TGTGCCTGGAGAGGGACATCCAACTCCTACGAGCAGTACTTC
TRBV29-1,NA,NA,TRBJ2-3,CSVDRGGLDTQYF,TGCAGCGTTGACAGGGGCGGCCTAGATACGCAGTATTTT
TRBV25-1,NA,TRBD2,TRBJ2-7,CASSEPGLAAEVAEQYF,TGTGCCAGCAGTGAACCGGGACTAGCAGCGGAGGTCGCCGAGCAGTACTTC
TRBV18,few,NA,TRBJ2-1,CASSLTTQDNEQFF,TGTGCCAGCTCACTCACCACCCAAGACAATGAGCAGTTCTTC
TRBV9,NA,NA,TRBJ1-1,CASSILGGLNTEAFF,TGTGCCAGCAGCATCCTAGGGGGGCTGAACACTGAAGCTTTCTTT
TRBV7-9,NA,NA,TRBJ1-6,CASSSDITGYNSPLHF,TGTGCCAGCAGCTCCGACATCACAGGGTATAATTCACCCCTCCACTTT
TRBV5-1,NA,NA,TRBJ2-5,CASSLGPAGETQYF,TGCGCCAGCAGCTTGGGGCCGGCGGGGGAGACCCAGTACTTC
TRBV30,few,TRBD1,TRBJ1-1,CAWSDHSDRGRRAFF,TGTGCCTGGAGTGACCACTCGGACAGGGGGCGGCGGGCTTTCTTT
TRBV4-1,once,TRBD2,TRBJ2-7,CASSQVPSGPTGEQYF,TGCGCCAGCAGCCAAGTGCCTAGCGGTCCTACGGGGGAGCAGTACTTC
TRBV29-1,NA,NA,TRBJ2-7,CSAQRTVSEQYF,TGCAGCGCCCAACGGACAGTCAGCGAGCAGTACTTC
TRBV4-2,once,TRBD1,TRBJ1-1,CASRPSGGAEAFF,TGTGCCAGCAGACCCTCAGGGGGCGCTGAAGCTTTCTTT
TRBV18,few,NA,TRBJ2-5,CASSPGTETQYF,TGTGCCAGCTCACCAGGGACGGAGACCCAGTACTTC
TRBV5-1,NA,NA,TRBJ2-7,CASSLVSYSYEQYF,TGCGCCAGCAGCTTGGTCAGTTACTCCTACGAGCAGTACTTC
TRBV30,few,NA,TRBJ1-2,CAWSGGRHYGYTF,TGTGCCTGGAGTGGGGGTAGACACTATGGCTACACCTTC
TRBV25-1,NA,NA,TRBJ2-5,CASSRGQGTQYF,TGTGCCAGCAGCCGGGGGCAGGGGACCCAGTACTTC
TRBV27,NA,NA,TRBJ2-6,CATRRDSSSGANVLTF,TGTGCCACCCGGAGGGACAGTTCGTCTGGGGCCAACGTCCTGACTTTC
TRBV27,NA,NA,TRBJ1-6,CASSLSGSYNSPLHF,TGTGCCAGCAGTCTGAGCGGCTCCTATAATTCACCCCTCCACTTT
TRBV7-2,NA,NA,TRBJ2-3,CASSQSGEPSTDTQYF,TGTGCCAGCAGCCAGTCAGGGGAACCGAGCACAGATACGCAGTATTTT
TRBV4-1,NA,NA,TRBJ1-2,CASSQNPTYLDTYGYTF,TGCGCCAGCAGCCAGAACCCAACCTACCTCGACACCTATGGCTACACCTTC
TRBV29-1,NA,NA,TRBJ1-1,CSGVEGTEAFF,TGCAGCGGGGTGGAGGGCACTGAAGCTTTCTTT
TRBV5-6,NA,NA,TRBJ1-1,CASSLTLPGAEAFF,TGTGCCAGCAGCCTTACACTCCCAGGCGCTGAAGCTTTCTTT
TRBV2,NA,NA,TRBJ2-5,CASTGGYQETQYF,TGTGCCAGCACGGGCGGATACCAAGAGACCCAGTACTTC
TRBV5-1,NA,TRBD1,TRBJ1-2,CASSLGGQGLNYGYTF,TGCGCCAGCAGCTTGGGTGGACAGGGCCTAAACTATGGCTACACCTTC
TRBV14,few,TRBD1,TRBJ1-1,CASSPTGLTEAFF,TGTGCCAGCAGCCCGACAGGGCTCACTGAAGCTTTCTTT
TRBV29-1,NA,TRBD1,TRBJ1-5,CSVSQGSQPQHF,TGCAGCGTTTCACAGGGGAGTCAGCCCCAGCATTTT
TRBV6-5,NA,NA,TRBJ2-7,CASSRTSGEQYF,TGTGCCAGCAGCCGGACCTCGGGCGAGCAGTACTTC